The sequence of this TCR beta chain was determined in a study of cytomegalovirus exposure and HLA in healthy donors. Study overall: A later analysis reported the 120 or so validation repertoires used the same platform as the roughly 700 first-cohort repertoires. General study points: Most TCR sequences proved rare, with some public TCRs found in many donors. It was reported that the classifier diagnosed cytomegalovirus status with high specificity and sensitivity in both the original and validation cohorts. Listed as cytomegalovirus-associated were over 150 TCR beta chains.

In regard to this clone: Its antigen is as yet unknown.

Profiled with immunoSEQ multiplex PCR; TCRdb holds only in-frame clones, not every one. The data contain 150,000 to 200,000 clones, 88% of them singletons. The TCR comes from a man aged 18 to 29 in good health and CMV-seronegative. Material: PBMCs.

The CDR3 protein is CASRDNNSPLHF. The CDR3 DNA sequence: TGTGCCAGCCGGGACAATAATTCACCCCTCCACTTT. V usage is TRBV25-1 and J usage is TRBJ1-6, with D maybe TRBD1 (6 bases). The CDR3 consists of 12 residues. Germline-derived CDR1 and CDR2 are MGHDK and SYGVNS. Between the trimmed V and J ends, which lost 8 bases and 5 bases, there was a span of 7 bases.